Listed below are T cell receptor beta chains from one sample, sequenced in a study of blood T cells in healthy people across ages. Via MiXCR, TCRdb re-called the 5' RACE reads, giving one row per CDR3 protein. The table has hundreds of thousands of distinct CDR3 sequences, roughly two fifths seen once. Input material: blood. The receptors originated from a man older than 75 in good health. The CDR3 runs from the conserved cysteine through the conserved F or W. A D gene is named only where the DNA matches it firmly. Size values are once, few and many counts, or a class for expanded clones, and some rows have none.

J gene	V gene	D gene	clone size	CDR3 protein	CDR3 DNA
TRBJ2-5	TRBV6-4	-	-	CASSDSQDRNRNEQYF	TGTGCCAGCAGTGACTCTCAGGACAGAAATAGGAATGAGCAGTACTTC
TRBJ2-1	TRBV7-6	-	few	CASSTVGSTEQFF	TGTGCCAGCAGCACCGTGGGGAGTACTGAGCAGTTCTTC
TRBJ2-7	TRBV2	-	-	CASSAQPLSYEQYF	TGTGCCAGCAGCGCACAACCCTTATCCTACGAGCAGTACTTC
TRBJ2-3	TRBV6-2/TRBV6-3	TRBD2	-	CASTVTSATDTQYF	TGTGCCAGCACCGTGACTAGCGCCACAGATACGCAGTATTTT
TRBJ2-1	TRBV20-1	TRBD2	few	CSARAPGGRSNEQFF	TGCAGTGCTAGGGCCCCGGGCGGGAGATCCAATGAGCAGTTCTTC
TRBJ2-1	TRBV7-9	-	-	CASSLAPTRSDEQFF	TGTGCCAGCAGCTTAGCCCCCACTAGGTCCGATGAGCAGTTCTTC
TRBJ1-2	TRBV6-6	TRBD1	-	CASSPGQGATYGYTF	TGTGCCAGCAGTCCGGGACAGGGGGCAACCTATGGCTACACCTTC
TRBJ2-7	TRBV28	-	-	CASQPSSSYEQYF	TGTGCCAGCCAACCTAGTAGCTCCTACGAGCAGTACTTC
TRBJ2-7	TRBV7-2	TRBD2	-	CASSLAGRGAYEQYF	TGTGCCAGCAGCTTAGCGGGGCGGGGGGCCTACGAGCAGTACTTC
TRBJ1-1	TRBV5-1	-	-	CASSLGPVNTEAFF	TGCGCCAGCAGCTTGGGCCCAGTGAACACTGAAGCTTTCTTT
TRBJ1-5	TRBV6-5	-	-	CASRSGVRGNQPQHF	TGTGCCAGCAGATCAGGGGTAAGAGGCAATCAGCCCCAGCATTTT
TRBJ2-7	TRBV7-9	-	many	CASSGLGEQYF	TGTGCCAGCAGCGGCTTGGGCGAGCAGTACTTC
TRBJ2-7	TRBV6-2/TRBV6-3	TRBD1	few	CASSYSPGTGFYEQYF	TGTGCCAGCAGTTACTCCCCCGGGACAGGTTTCTACGAGCAGTACTTC
TRBJ2-1	TRBV2	TRBD1	-	CASSDGTGGTYEQFF	TGTGCCAGCAGTGATGGGACAGGGGGTACCTACGAGCAGTTCTTC
TRBJ2-5	TRBV4-3	-	few	CASSQDVSGAETQYF	TGCGCCAGCAGCCAAGATGTATCGGGGGCAGAGACCCAGTACTTC
TRBJ2-3	TRBV6-4	-	-	CASSDSAGKADTQYF	TGTGCCAGCAGTGACTCTGCGGGGAAAGCAGATACGCAGTATTTT
TRBJ1-1	TRBV7-8	-	-	CASSFGSRNTEAFF	TGTGCCAGCAGCTTTGGGAGTCGAAACACTGAAGCTTTCTTT